These 4 T cell receptor beta chains came from one sample sequenced in a study of cytomegalovirus exposure and HLA in healthy donors. Profiling relied on immunoSEQ multiplex PCR, and the TCRdb table lists in-frame clones only, not all of them. The sample carries 180,000 or so clones, approximately 89% recorded once. Sequencing used PBMCs. These receptors originate from a man aged 25-45 years in good health and CMV-seropositive.

The chain links TRBV5-1 to TRBJ2-5; TRBD1 aligns across 9 bases. This CDR3 is 14 amino acids long. Germline V gene sequence: CDR1 SGHRS, CDR2 YFSETQ. J gave up 5 bases and V 0 bases, and 2 bases lay outside the gene matches. CDR3 loop: CASSLGDRDETQYF. CDR3 in DNA: TGCGCCAGCAGCTTGGGGGACAGGGATGAGACCCAGTACTTC.

The genes are TRBV28 and TRBJ1-2; TRBD1 aligns across 7 bases. Germline lookup yields CDR1 MDHEN and CDR2 SYDVKM. V lost 11 bases, J lost 4 bases, and 10 bases stayed unmatched. The CDR3 contains 13 residues. In DNA form, the CDR3 reads TGTGCCGTCCAACAGGGGTCCCGCTATGGCTACACCTTC. It specifies CAVQQGSRYGYTF.

The chain has TRBV7-2 and TRBJ2-2; maybe TRBD1 (5 bases). The CDR3 has 14 amino acids. Germline V CDR1 and CDR2: SGHTA, FQGNSA. Trimming pared 6 bases from V and 1 base from J, leaving 9 bases between. DNA of the CDR3: TGTGCCAGCAGGGGCCAGGGGAACACCGGGGAGCTGTTTTTT. Residues: CASRGQGNTGELFF.

This chain joins TRBV2 and TRBJ2-5; 10 nucleotides line up with TRBD2. CDR1 SNHLY and CDR2 FYNNEI come from the germline V gene. Losses at the gene ends were 7 bases for V and 6 bases for J; bases not matched to a gene: 14. This CDR3 spans 16 amino acids. CDR3 nucleotide sequence: TGTGCCAGCAAGGAGGCTAGCGGGGGAACACGGCAGACCCAGTACTTC. Translation gives CASKEASGGTRQTQYF.